This TCR beta chain comes out of a study of regulatory T cells in long-lasting Graves disease. Germline CDR1 SGHRS, CDR2 YFSETQ. The CDR3 is 12 amino acids. This clonotype has ten or more counts. Germline is not matched at one junction end, which may reflect a read error. Time point described: newly diagnosed GD, antithyroid drugs for less than 3 months. RNA extracted from PBMCs served as the sequencing template. With iRepertoire HTBI primers and Arm-PCR of CDR3 regions, TCR beta libraries were built. TCRdb fed the multiplex PCR reads into MiXCR, producing one record per CDR3 protein. The table lists 350,000 to 400,000 distinct CDR3 sequences, roughly 16% of them singletons. These data were also filed under a second study, of T cells in Graves' hyperthyroidism and ophthalmopathy. That work states: Graves' hyperthyroidism qualified as stable when ophthalmopathy did not progress within 18 months.

This sample comprised peripheral blood mononuclear cells (PBMCs), obtained at new diagnosis, from a patient treated with antithyroid drugs. The chain carries TRBV5-1 and TRBJ2-2; no definite D call. The clonotype comes from a woman between 18 and 29 years old with Graves disease. The CDR3 loop reads CASSSTTGELFF. Here the CDR3 DNA reads TGTGCCAGCAGTTCGACTACCGGGGAGCTGTTTTTT.